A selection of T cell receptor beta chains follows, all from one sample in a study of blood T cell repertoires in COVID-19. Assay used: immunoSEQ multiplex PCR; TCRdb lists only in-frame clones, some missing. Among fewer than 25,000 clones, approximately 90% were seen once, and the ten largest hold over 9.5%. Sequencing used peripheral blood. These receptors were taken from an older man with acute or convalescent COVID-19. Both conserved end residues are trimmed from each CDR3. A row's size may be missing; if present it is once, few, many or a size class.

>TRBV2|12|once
ASSESRTGREAF
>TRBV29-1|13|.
SVEEGGDSDYGYT
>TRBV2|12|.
ASQAGETQETQY
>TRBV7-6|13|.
ASSPLAGSTDTQY
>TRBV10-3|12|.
ATAGQVGNQPQH
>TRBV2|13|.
ASSGGTAVNTEAF
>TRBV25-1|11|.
ASSRGRTGELF
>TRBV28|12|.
AAETSGPNNEQF
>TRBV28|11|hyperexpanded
ASSLDNSYEQY
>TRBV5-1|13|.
ASSGTSGRSYEQY
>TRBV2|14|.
ASLNVLASGTYEQY
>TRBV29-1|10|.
SGRGGTDTQY
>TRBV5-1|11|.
ASSLGRVYEQY
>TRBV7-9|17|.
ASSLGRGGTGVNRREAF
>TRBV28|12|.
ASSLLQGSYEQY
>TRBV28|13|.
ASSSRTGPNEKLF
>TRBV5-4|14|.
ASSRPDRVKSHEQY
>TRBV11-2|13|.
ASSLEGRVGSPLH
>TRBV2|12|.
ASSSRWLNEKLF
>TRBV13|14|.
ASSLGTGRDRYEQY
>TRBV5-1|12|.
ASSQTATGDEQY
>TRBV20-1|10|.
SASATGDEQF
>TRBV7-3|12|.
ASSWGPGSYEQY
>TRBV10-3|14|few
AISLAGTGAGNTIY
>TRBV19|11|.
ASWDRNNSPLH
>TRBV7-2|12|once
ASSFQGSTGELF
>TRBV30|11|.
AWSQNRNYGYT
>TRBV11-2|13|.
ASSPPPRSPYEQY
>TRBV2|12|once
ASSRQDDNSPLH
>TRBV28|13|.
ASSTPRGLDEKLF
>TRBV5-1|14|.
ASSPAIRQGPTEAF
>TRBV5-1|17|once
ASSLATGFVAAGANVLT
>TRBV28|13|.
ASSLSPTGAVEQY
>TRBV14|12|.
ASSPGGGSDEQF
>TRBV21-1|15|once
ASSKPDRDRGFYEQY
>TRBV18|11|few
ASSYAQGYEQY
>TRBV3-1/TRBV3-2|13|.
ASSLSDRMNTEAF
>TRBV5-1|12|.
ASSLQTGGDEQY
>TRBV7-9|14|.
ASSLGRALDTGELF
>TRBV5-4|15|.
ASSFPGLAGLGNEQF
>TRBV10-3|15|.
AIIKFGQNNSNQPQH
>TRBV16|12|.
ASRRAGGTDTQY
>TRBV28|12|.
ASSRLVKSDTQY
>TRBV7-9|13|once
ASSSGTPNTGELF
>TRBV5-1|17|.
ASSLDISVAGLVHSPLH
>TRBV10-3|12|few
AISELQGRGEQY
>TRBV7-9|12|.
ASSFQQGFDEQY
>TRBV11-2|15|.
ASSLGVAGTPNEKLF
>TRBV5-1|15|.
ASSLTSSSLNTGELF
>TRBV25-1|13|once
ASSPPGTGTDTQY
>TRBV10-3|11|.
AISAGGGEKLF
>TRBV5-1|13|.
ASSSDRSSYNEQF
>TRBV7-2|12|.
ASSLARVGYEQY
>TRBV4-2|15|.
ASSQFGTSGSLETQY
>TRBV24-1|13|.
ATTSSRSGANVLT
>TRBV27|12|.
ASSFQGPSYGYT
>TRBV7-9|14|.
ASSPQGATSNQPQH
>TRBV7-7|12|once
ASSLMGGNNEQF
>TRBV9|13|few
ASSVAGAPYNEQF
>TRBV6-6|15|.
ASSRSLAGGPWDTQY